A selection of T cell receptor beta chains follows, all from one sample in a study of beta chain features in type 1 diabetes. Assay: immunoSEQ multiplex PCR; the TCRdb copy retains only in-frame clones and omits some. This sample yields about 150,000 clones, of which around 10% are seen a single time; about 1.9% belongs to the top ten. The sample was central memory CD4+ T cells from blood. These receptors all stem from a man aged 18 to 35 in good health. CDR3s include the opening cysteine and the closing phenylalanine or tryptophan. The D gene is left open where the match is weak. Only some rows state a clone size, as once, few, many or a class for expanded clones.

v_gene,j_gene,abundance,d_gene,CDR3aa,CDR3nt
TRBV9,TRBJ1-2,-,TRBD1,CASSVRGQGNYGYTF,TGTGCCAGCAGCGTGAGGGGACAGGGGAACTATGGCTACACCTTC
TRBV4-1,TRBJ2-5,-,TRBD2,CASSPDGGAETQYF,TGCGCCAGCAGCCCGGACGGGGGGGCAGAGACCCAGTACTTC
TRBV4-3,TRBJ2-1,-,TRBD2,CASSQDPAGGYNEQFF,TGCGCCAGCAGCCAAGACCCAGCGGGAGGGTACAATGAGCAGTTCTTC
TRBV10-3,TRBJ2-3,-,-,CANAGQGDTQYF,TGTGCCAACGCCGGGCAGGGAGATACGCAGTATTTT
TRBV18,TRBJ1-1,few,-,CASSPRRDTEAFF,TGTGCCAGCTCACCGCGACGGGACACTGAAGCTTTCTTT
TRBV6-5,TRBJ2-7,-,TRBD2,CASSSTTSGIYEQYF,TGTGCCAGCAGTTCCACAACTAGCGGGATCTACGAGCAGTACTTC
TRBV5-1,TRBJ1-2,-,-,CASSLEGTSYGYTF,TGCGCCAGCAGCTTGGAAGGGACCTCCTATGGCTACACCTTC
TRBV30,TRBJ1-6,-,-,CAWSLLDDSPLHF,TGTGCCTGGAGCCTGCTGGACGATTCACCCCTCCACTTT
TRBV15,TRBJ2-3,few,-,CATSVGTPIQGTQYF,TGTGCCACCAGCGTCGGGACTCCGATCCAGGGTACGCAGTATTTT
TRBV9,TRBJ2-1,few,-,CASSVSGYNEQFF,TGTGCCAGCAGCGTTAGCGGTTACAATGAGCAGTTCTTC
TRBV14,TRBJ2-5,few,TRBD2,CASSQGLATTQYF,TGTGCCAGCAGCCAGGGACTAGCGACAACCCAGTACTTC
TRBV4-1,TRBJ1-2,-,-,CASSQRDGANYGYTF,TGCGCCAGCAGCCAGAGGGACGGAGCTAACTATGGCTACACCTTC
TRBV7-3,TRBJ2-1,-,-,CASSGSNEQFF,TGTGCCAGCAGCGGTTCCAATGAGCAGTTCTTC
TRBV18,TRBJ2-5,-,-,CASSPSFLPGATQYF,TGTGCCAGCTCACCGTCATTCCTGCCAGGGGCGACCCAGTACTTC
TRBV9,TRBJ2-4,few,TRBD2,CASSVGTSAAKNIQYF,TGTGCCAGCAGCGTAGGGACTAGCGCTGCCAAAAACATTCAGTACTTC
TRBV10-3,TRBJ2-7,few,TRBD1,CATRPGQGTYEQYF,TGTGCCACCAGACCGGGACAGGGAACCTACGAGCAGTACTTC
TRBV12-5,TRBJ2-2,-,-,CASGLFGGITGELFF,TGTGCTAGTGGTTTGTTTGGTGGGATCACCGGGGAGCTGTTTTTT
TRBV7-2,TRBJ2-7,-,-,CASSSYYEQYF,TGTGCCAGCAGCTCTTACTACGAGCAGTACTTC
TRBV10-3,TRBJ2-1,few,-,CAISPVRNEQFF,TGTGCCATCAGTCCTGTCCGCAATGAGCAGTTCTTC
TRBV5-1,TRBJ1-6,many,TRBD1,CASSLEAGQGGSPLHF,TGCGCCAGCAGCTTGGAAGCGGGACAGGGCGGGTCACCCCTCCACTTT
TRBV28,TRBJ2-4,-,-,CASSRTAQGNIQYF,TGTGCCAGCAGCCGGACAGCGCAGGGGAACATTCAGTACTTC
TRBV9,TRBJ1-2,few,TRBD1,CASSVFPGQGVHGYTF,TGTGCCAGCAGCGTCTTTCCGGGACAGGGCGTTCATGGCTACACCTTC
TRBV14,TRBJ1-2,-,-,CASSQIQAYGYTF,TGTGCCAGCAGCCAAATTCAGGCATATGGCTACACCTTC
TRBV5-4,TRBJ2-3,few,TRBD1,CASSSKAIGTGGTDTQYF,TGTGCCAGCAGCTCCAAAGCCATCGGGACAGGGGGAACAGATACGCAGTATTTT
TRBV2,TRBJ2-5,few,TRBD2,CASSEGGLAGTETQYF,TGTGCCAGCAGTGAAGGAGGACTAGCGGGGACAGAGACCCAGTACTTC
TRBV7-3,TRBJ2-3,few,TRBD2,CASSPGTSGFDTQYF,TGTGCCAGCAGCCCTGGGACTAGCGGGTTTGATACGCAGTATTTT
TRBV25-1,TRBJ1-4,-,TRBD1,CASSAQGALRVKLFF,TGTGCCAGCAGTGCCCAGGGGGCGTTGAGGGTAAAACTGTTTTTT
TRBV10-3,TRBJ1-1,few,TRBD1,CAISLGQGDTEAFF,TGTGCCATCAGCCTGGGACAGGGTGACACTGAAGCTTTCTTT
TRBV30,TRBJ1-3,few,-,CAWSVFSTITGNTIYF,TGTGCCTGGAGCGTTTTTTCTACAATTACTGGAAACACCATATATTTT
TRBV27,TRBJ1-1,few,TRBD1,CASSEGTGATFF,TGTGCCAGCAGTGAAGGGACAGGGGCGACTTTCTTT
TRBV7-2,TRBJ2-3,few,-,CASSSTPLGTDTQYF,TGTGCCAGCAGCTCCACCCCGTTAGGCACAGATACGCAGTATTTT
TRBV5-1,TRBJ2-7,few,-,CASSLDLGQTYEQYF,TGCGCCAGCAGCTTGGACCTCGGTCAGACCTACGAGCAGTACTTC
TRBV7-2,TRBJ2-6,-,-,CASSNQAGANVLTF,TGTGCCAGCAGTAATCAGGCTGGGGCCAACGTCCTGACTTTC
TRBV12-5,TRBJ2-7,many,-,CASEGPTGRQYF,TGTGCTAGTGAGGGTCCTACCGGGAGGCAGTACTTC
TRBV6-1,TRBJ2-7,few,TRBD1,CASRKGASSYEQYF,TGTGCCAGCAGAAAGGGGGCCAGCTCCTACGAGCAGTACTTC
TRBV7-9,TRBJ1-1,few,TRBD1,CASRGTGGSGEAFF,TGTGCCAGCAGGGGGACAGGGGGCTCGGGTGAAGCTTTCTTT
TRBV4-1,TRBJ1-2,-,-,CASREDYGYTF,TGCGCCAGCAGAGAGGACTATGGCTACACCTTC
TRBV30,TRBJ1-6,-,-,CAWSPRRVSPLHF,TGTGCCTGGAGTCCGAGAAGGGTATCACCCCTCCACTTT
TRBV7-2,TRBJ2-7,-,TRBD1,CASSSGTGSYEQYF,TGTGCCAGCAGCTCCGGGACAGGATCATACGAGCAGTACTTC
TRBV7-9,TRBJ2-4,-,TRBD1,CASSLGQGNIQYF,TGTGCCAGCAGCTTGGGACAGGGTAACATTCAGTACTTC
TRBV5-1,TRBJ1-4,few,-,CASSLNRDGNEKLFF,TGCGCCAGCAGTTTAAACCGGGACGGGAATGAAAAACTGTTTTTT
TRBV14,TRBJ1-2,-,-,CASSQARASNYGYTF,TGTGCCAGCAGCCAGGCCCGGGCCTCTAACTATGGCTACACCTTC